Below, 3 T cell receptor beta chains from the same sample are listed, as sequenced in a study of blood T cells in healthy people across ages. PCR was performed a second time for about 6 to 12 cycles using a sample-barcoded 5' primer and a J-beta primer mix. MiXCR, applied by TCRdb to the 5' RACE reads, yields one record per CDR3 protein. Of over 600,000 distinct CDR3 sequences listed, about 61% are singletons. Sequencing input: blood. The receptors shown here come from a man in his forties or fifties in good health.

This clonotype was seen only a few times. The J gene is TRBJ2-1, the V gene TRBV13; no firm D call. The DNA end is more similar to TRBJ2-7, so the J call may be wrong. This CDR3 comprises 17 residues. Germline CDR1 is PRHDT and CDR2 is FYEKMQ (reference sequence). The CDR3: CASSWRASPSSYNEQYF. DNA of the CDR3: TGTGCCAGCAGCTGGAGAGCTAGTCCGAGCTCCTACAATGAGCAGTACTTC.

The rearrangement links TRBV7-9 to TRBJ2-4, with TRBD1 matching over 10 bases. The J call is uncertain, as TRBJ2-7 better fits the DNA end. The CDR3 totals 16 residues. The germline V gene has CDR1 SEHNR and CDR2 FQNEAQ (reference sequence). The chain's CDR3 is CASRLEGDRGRYEQYF. In DNA form, the CDR3 reads TGTGCCAGCAGACTTGAGGGGGACAGGGGCCGGTACGAGCAGTACTTC.

The V and J genes are TRBV5-1 and TRBJ1-5; TRBD1 matches 10 bases. This CDR3 contains 15 residues. Germline-derived CDR1 and CDR2 are SGHRS and YFSETQ. Unmatched junction bases numbered 7, after V lost 4 bases and J lost 6 bases. The CDR3 sequence is CASSPGDRGSQPQHF. The CDR3 bases are TGCGCCAGCAGCCCAGGGGACAGGGGAAGTCAGCCCCAGCATTTT.